Listed below are T cell receptor beta chains from one sample, sequenced in a study of CD8 T cells in Susac syndrome. In TCRdb, the immunoSEQ multiplex PCR reads were re-called with MiXCR into one record per CDR3 protein. The sample yields around 230,000 distinct CDR3 sequences, about 95% seen once. Sequences were obtained from CD4+ T cells from PBMCs. The receptors here all came from a human donor with multiple sclerosis. Each CDR3 is given with its conserved first and last residue.

>TRBJ2-5|TRBV20-1
CSATPPRGSETQYF
>TRBJ2-7|TRBV5-6
CASSSPDEQYF
>TRBJ2-3|TRBV11-2
CASTVGGRDTDTQYF
>TRBJ2-3|TRBV5-1
CASSLSGSPTDTQYF
>TRBJ2-5|TRBV18
CASSLALHQETQYF
>TRBJ1-2|TRBV6-6
CASRADGIYGYTF
>TRBJ2-1|TRBV30
CAWRDRGRNEQFF
>TRBJ2-3|TRBV11-2
CASSPNRFQGTDTQYF
>TRBJ2-6|TRBV2
CASSTQGAGANVLTF
>TRBJ1-5|TRBV5-1
CASSPGTENQPQHF
>TRBJ1-2|TRBV19
CASSGSMGHPYGYTF
>TRBJ2-3|TRBV20-1
CSASRGGRTDTQYF
>TRBJ2-1|TRBV20-1
CSVPPSYNEQFF
>TRBJ2-5|TRBV27
CASSFPTSGRMRETQYF
>TRBJ1-1|TRBV20-1
CSARGTAGGNTEAFF
>TRBJ2-5|TRBV7-2
CASSPGTSGGPRETQYF
>TRBJ2-5|TRBV6-2/TRBV6-3
CASSWGAQYF
>TRBJ1-2|TRBV29-1
CSVWGQGDGYTF
>TRBJ1-2|TRBV25-1
CASSERYGYTF
>TRBJ2-7|TRBV7-9
CASSFSGTGSSYEQYF
>TRBJ2-7|TRBV12-3/TRBV12-4
CASSQRGYEQYF
>TRBJ2-2|TRBV2
CASRTGPGELFF
>TRBJ1-3|TRBV20-1
CSARDYEGTGNTIYF
>TRBJ1-6|TRBV3-1
CASSQEGFGDSPLHF
>TRBJ2-1|TRBV7-9
CASSSEREYNEQFF
>TRBJ2-7|TRBV9
CASSALGAGQGMGEQYF
>TRBJ1-6|TRBV9
CASSVESGRGLVDSPLHF
>TRBJ2-3|TRBV9
CASSLGLAATDTQYF
>TRBJ2-5|TRBV5-1
CASSKPLGDVETQYF
>TRBJ1-1|TRBV28
CASLSNTEAFF
>TRBJ1-1|TRBV2
CASSLFGGTVSEAFF
>TRBJ1-5|TRBV5-6
CASSWGTGGGQPQHF
>TRBJ2-3|TRBV5-4
CASSSTGSTDTQYF
>TRBJ2-3|TRBV20-1
CSAGGGGTDTQYF
>TRBJ2-1|TRBV6-5
CASRSTSGSLNEQFF
>TRBJ1-2|TRBV19
CASRPSGYGYTF
>TRBJ1-6|TRBV25-1
CASSYADPPLHF
>TRBJ1-4|TRBV15
CATSREVTGINEKLFF
>TRBJ2-3|TRBV24-1
CATSDSRGDTQYF
>TRBJ2-1|TRBV20-1
CSARPLVSYNEQFF
>TRBJ1-2|TRBV3-1
CASSNRDYGYTF
>TRBJ2-7|TRBV5-1
CASSLVTGSSYEQYF
>TRBJ1-2|TRBV29-1
CSVESRNYGYTF
>TRBJ1-1|TRBV5-8
CASSLHLNTEAFF
>TRBJ2-2|TRBV20-1
CSAPGQGVYTGELFF
>TRBJ1-4|TRBV2
CASHRDRGEKLFF
>TRBJ2-7|TRBV7-8
CASSLNTSPANEQYF
>TRBJ2-7|TRBV20-1
CSARGTSGSVYEQYF
>TRBJ2-1|TRBV12-3/TRBV12-4
CASLRGPPYNEQFF
>TRBJ1-1|TRBV6-5
CATKLNTEAFF
>TRBJ1-1|TRBV5-1
CASSRTPQGTNTEAFF